This TCR beta chain was captured in a study of OX40 agonist ivuxolimab in advanced cancers. Regarding the complete study: Ivuxolimab was an agonistic, fully human IgG2 monoclonal antibody directed against OX40 (CD134), a costimulatory receptor. Intravenous ivuxolimab was administered to patients every 2 weeks at six dose levels: 0.01, 0.1, 0.3, 1.5, 3 and 10 mg/kg. Among the approximately 50 dose-escalation patients, 19 had hepatocellular carcinoma, 15 or so melanoma, 9 renal cell carcinoma and 9 head and neck cancer. The dose-escalation cohort was 82.7% male with a mean age of approximately 59 years, ranging from roughly 23 to 79. Patients were allowed to have had prior anti-PD-1, anti-PD-L1 or anti-CTLA-4 therapy, and around 41% of the dose-escalation patients had previously received checkpoint inhibitors. Three dose-escalation patients achieved partial responses, one with hepatocellular carcinoma and two with cutaneous melanoma. The purpose of peripheral TCRbeta sequencing was to test whether ivuxolimab changed TCR sequence diversity and led to clonal T-cell expansion. The paper describes the monotherapy dose-escalation part (N of about 52 patients) of the phase I trial of ivuxolimab. The investigation overall reported the following: After ivuxolimab, CD8+ T cells had more expanded clones than CD4+ T cells on average. Partial responders in the 0.1-3.0 mg/kg groups had among the lowest normalized peripheral clonal expansion, especially among CD8+ T cells. Low levels of normalized T-cell clonal expansion were also seen in some patients who did not respond. The antigen specificity of the clonally expanded peripheral T cells was not determined. At doses from 0.1 to 3.0 mg/kg, clonal expansion was seen in both CD4+ and CD8+ blood T cells between baseline and week 6.

Patients with autoimmune disease history or receiving systemic immunosuppression were excluded from the trial. Peripheral blood for TCR sequencing was collected from all dose cohorts at baseline, on cycle 4 day 1, and on cycle 7 day 1. The samples were drawn from a first-in-human, open-label, multicenter phase I dose-escalation trial of ivuxolimab. Adults with locally advanced or metastatic melanoma, renal cell, hepatocellular, or head and neck squamous cell carcinoma were enrolled in the trial. Before TCR sequencing, CD4+ T cells and CD8+ T cells from peripheral blood were sorted into separate populations. In regard to this clone: Which antigen it targets is not known. No quality values exist for individual bases; no much larger clone is one base distant.

To sequence the TCRbeta CDR3 region, genomic DNA was isolated from the sorted cells. TCRbeta CDR3 regions were sequenced using the immunoSEQ Assay. The table comes from immuneACCESS by way of TCRdb, which keeps in-frame sequences with V and J called. Part of the clones is missing from these tables; in studies checked, under half for an unresolved V gene and the rest for unknown reasons. The sample table records about 58,000 clones; roughly 88% of these occur just once. Together, the top ten hold roughly 3% of the sample. Reading the germline V gene gives CDR1 SNHLY and CDR2 FYNNEI. Spanning cysteine to phenylalanine, the CDR3 consists of 13 amino acids. Just the 39-base CDR3 DNA is kept, in frame starting at base 1. Cut back by 5 bases and 6 bases, the V and J ends lie 11 bases apart.

This TCR was recovered from an adult with an advanced solid tumor such as melanoma, head and neck, liver or kidney cancer. The chain links TRBV2 with TRBJ2-1, with a tentative D call of TRBD1 or TRBD2, each matching 5 bases. Sequenced material: CD4+ or CD8+ T cells sorted from blood, taken in a trial of the OX40 agonist ivuxolimab. The CDR3: CASSRGFGNEQFF. The nucleotides read TGTGCCAGCAGTCGGGGCTTTGGCAATGAGCAGTTCTTC.